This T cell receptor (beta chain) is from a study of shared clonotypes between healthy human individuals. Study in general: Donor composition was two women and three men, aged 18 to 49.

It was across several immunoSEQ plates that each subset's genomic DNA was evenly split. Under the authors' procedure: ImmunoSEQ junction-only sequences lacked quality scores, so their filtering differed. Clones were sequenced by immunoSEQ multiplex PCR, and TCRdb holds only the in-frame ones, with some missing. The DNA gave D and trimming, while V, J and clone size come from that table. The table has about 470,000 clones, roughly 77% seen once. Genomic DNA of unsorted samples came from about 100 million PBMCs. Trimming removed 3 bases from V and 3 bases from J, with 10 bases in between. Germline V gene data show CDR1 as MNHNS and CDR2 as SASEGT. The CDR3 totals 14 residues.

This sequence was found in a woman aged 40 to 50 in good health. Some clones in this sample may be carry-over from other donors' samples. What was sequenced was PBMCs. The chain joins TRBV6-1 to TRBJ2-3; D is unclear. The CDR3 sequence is CASSENRLTDTQYF. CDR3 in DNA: TGTGCCAGCAGTGAGAACAGACTTACAGATACGCAGTATTTT.